One T cell receptor (beta chain) is described in this entry. Its target is not known. These data originate in a study of cytomegalovirus exposure and HLA in healthy donors. Healthy bone marrow donors made up the donors. The primer mix had 60 Vbeta and 13 Jbeta primers. Assay used: immunoSEQ multiplex PCR; TCRdb lists only in-frame clones, some missing. The repertoire consists of some 170,000 clones, with approximately 75% occurring once and the leading ten covering 1.5% to 2%. Whole-study results and caveats: Beyond CMV serostatus, there was no information to go on about immune exposure.

The sample taken for sequencing was PBMCs. This clonotype was obtained from a woman in her late teens or twenties in good health and CMV-seronegative.

CDR3 bases: TGCAGTGCTACAGACACCGGGGAGCTGTTTTTT. The encoded protein is CSATDTGELFF. The rearrangement uses TRBV20-1 and TRBJ2-2; D call uncertain. From germline, CDR1 is DFQATT and CDR2 SNEGSKA (reference sequence). V lost 4 bases and J 3 bases, leaving 3 bases between the germline ends. The length of the CDR3 is 11 residues.